Following are 31 T cell receptor beta chains from one sample sequenced in a study of shared clonotypes between healthy human individuals. TCRdb's table, derived via immunoSEQ multiplex PCR, lists solely in-frame clones and lacks some. Of about 2.4 million clones in the sample, over 85% are singletons; the top ten hold roughly 0.39%. Sequenced: naive CD4+ T cells from PBMCs. Subset defined: CD45RA+ positively selected. The source of these receptors is a man younger than 35 in good health. Some clones in this sample may be carry-over from other donors' samples.

The rearrangement uses TRBV5-6 and TRBJ2-7; D perhaps matches TRBD2 (6 bases). The CDR3 has 14 residues. In germline, CDR1 is SGHDT, CDR2 YYEEEE. The germline V and J ends were trimmed by 4 bases and 1 base, with 12 bases remaining between them. The CDR3 sequence: CASSPIRESYEQYF. The CDR3 DNA reads TGTGCCAGCAGCCCTATTCGGGAGTCCTACGAGCAGTACTTC.

The chain has TRBV1 and TRBJ2-4; TRBD2, the table's D call, lacks a check against the DNA. TRBV1 is assigned pseudogene status. The CDR3 spans 19 residues. CDR3 residues: CTSSQENHGASANQDIQYF. CDR3 DNA: TGCACCAGCAGCCAAGAAAACCATGGAGCTAGCGCGAACCAAGACATTCAGTACTTC.

The chain joins TRBV6-5 to TRBJ2-5; D is possibly TRBD1 (5 bases). Matching the DNA end better, TRBJ2-7 makes the J call doubtful. The CDR3 spans 14 residues. The germline V gene has CDR1 MNHEY and CDR2 SVGAGI. The CDR3 DNA sequence: TGTGCCAGCACTGAACGACAGAACTCCTACGAGCAGTACTTC. Translating gives CASTERQNSYEQYF.

V usage is TRBV27 and J usage is TRBJ2-1; 7 bases are shared with TRBD2. CDR3 size: 16 residues. Trimming cost V 6 bases and J 0 bases; bases outside gene matches: 8. Germline V CDR1 and CDR2: MNHEY, SMNVEV (reference sequence). The CDR3 region is CASRSGARSSYNEQFF. In DNA form, the CDR3 reads TGTGCCAGCAGGAGCGGGGCCAGGTCCTCCTACAATGAGCAGTTCTTC.

To note about this clone: The same CDR3 arises from other DNA sequences in this sample as well. V is TRBV5-4 and J is TRBJ2-5; 7 bases are shared with TRBD1. V gave up 2 bases and J gave up 3 bases; unmatched junction bases: 4. The CDR3 runs 14 residues. CDR1 and CDR2 from the germline V gene are SGHNT and YYREEE (reference sequence). The CDR3 coding sequence is TGTGCCAGCAGCTTATTGCAGGGGGAAGAGACCCAGTACTTC. The encoded protein is CASSLLQGEETQYF.

The CDR3 here is CASSSSMGQPQHF. The CDR3 nucleotides read TGTGCCAGCAGTTCGAGCATGGGACAGCCCCAGCATTTT. This chain connects TRBV28 to TRBJ1-5; no clear D. In germline, CDR1 is MDHEN, CDR2 SYDVKM. The CDR3 covers 13 residues. V lost 4 bases and J 7 bases, leaving 11 bases between the germline ends.

This clone came up a few times. The chain carries TRBV30 and TRBJ1-1; weak D call: TRBD1 (5 bases). This CDR3 is 15 amino acids long. The V gene lost 2 bases and the J gene lost 3 bases, with 16 bases spanning the gap. From germline, CDR1 is GTSNPN and CDR2 SVGIG (reference sequence). CDR3 bases: TGTGCCTGGAGTCCCCTAAACAGGCGCTACACTGAAGCTTTCTTT. Protein: CAWSPLNRRYTEAFF.

This chain uses TRBV23-1 with TRBJ2-2, with D possibly matching TRBD1 (5 bases). Being an ORF, TRBV23-1 has a function that is uncertain. The CDR3 has 13 amino acids. Trimming shortened V by 8 bases and J by 0 bases, and 7 bases separated the two germline ends. The CDR3 DNA reads as TGCGCCAGCCGGACACCGAACACCGGGGAGCTGTTTTTT. It encodes CASRTPNTGELFF.

In regard to this clone: At one end, the junction sequence differs from germline, possibly due to a read error. CDR3 sequence reads: CASSYSILSDEQYF. The DNA of the CDR3 is TGTGCCAGCAGTTACTCGATCCTCTCCGACGAGCAGTACTTC. The rearrangement joins TRBV6-5 to TRBJ2-7; no clear D. The CDR3 length is 14 residues. Germline CDR1 MNHEY, CDR2 SVGAGI.

This chain joins TRBV11-2 and TRBJ1-3; no definite D call. V lost 5 bases and J lost 0, with 14 bases in between. Germline values: CDR1 SGHAT, CDR2 FQNNGV. The CDR3 contains 16 residues. CDR3 bases: TGTGCCAGCAGCGTAAGCCCACAGAGCTCTGGAAACACCATATATTTT. Protein sequence: CASSVSPQSSGNTIYF.

The DNA of the CDR3 is TGTGCCAGTACGGCGCTGACCTACGAGCAGTACTTC. Residues: CASTALTYEQYF. J is TRBJ2-7 and V is TRBV28; D remains unclear. Germline CDR1 and CDR2: MDHEN and SYDVKM. The CDR3 sequence is 12 residues long. Trimming took 9 bases from V and 2 from J, leaving 11 bases between them. The variable domain in full, completed from reference TRBV28 and TRBJ2-7, reads DVKVTQSSRYLVKRTGEKVFLECVQDMDHENMFWYRQDPGLGLRLIYFSYDVKMKEKGDIPEGYSVSREKKERFSLILESASTNQTSMYLCASTALTYEQYFGPGTRLTVT.

V usage is TRBV29-1 and J usage is TRBJ2-7, with D tentatively TRBD1 or TRBD2 (5 bases each). The CDR3 runs 13 residues. V was trimmed by 6 bases and J by 5 bases, leaving 17 bases between them. From germline, CDR1 is SQVTM and CDR2 ANQGSEA. The CDR3 bases are TGCAGCGTCCGGGGATTATCGGGACACGAGCAGTACTTC. Amino acids: CSVRGLSGHEQYF.

The J gene is TRBJ2-5, the V gene TRBV7-2; D may be TRBD1 or TRBD2 (5 bases each). From germline, CDR1 is SGHTA and CDR2 FQGNSA. V dropped 7 bases and J dropped 4 bases, with 22 bases sitting between them. This CDR3 has 16 residues. CDR3 loop: CASTLGASIGRETQYF. CDR3 nucleotides: TGTGCCAGCACCCTAGGGGCTAGCATAGGCCGAGAGACCCAGTACTTC.

V is TRBV18 and J is TRBJ2-3; D tentatively reads TRBD1 or TRBD2 (5 bases each). V gave up 0 bases and J gave up 6 bases, with 10 bases separating them. The CDR3 loop spans 14 amino acids. In germline, CDR1 is KGHSH, CDR2 LQKENI. The CDR3 DNA reads as TGTGCCAGCTCACCACCGTGGGGGTCCGATACGCAGTATTTT. This encodes CASSPPWGSDTQYF. The variable domain in full, completed from reference TRBV18 and TRBJ2-3, reads NAGVMQNPRHLVRRRGQEARLRCSPMKGHSHVYWYRQLPEEGLKFMVYLQKENIIDESGMPKERFSAEFPKEGPSILRIQQVVRGDSAAYFCASSPPWGSDTQYFGPGTRLTVL.

The V gene is TRBV6-1, the J gene TRBJ2-2; possibly TRBD1 for D (5 bases). Trimming removed 9 bases from V and 0 bases from J, with 11 bases in between. The CDR3 length is 14 residues. Germline V gene sequence: CDR1 MNHNS, CDR2 SASEGT. The CDR3 DNA reads TGTGCCAGTACTTGGGGCTCGAACACCGGGGAGCTGTTTTTT. Protein sequence: CASTWGSNTGELFF.

The chain carries TRBV5-4 and TRBJ2-1; 11 nucleotides match TRBD2. Trimming took 4 bases from V and 7 from J; bases not matched to a gene: 7. The V gene's germline CDR1 is SGHNT and CDR2 YYREEE (reference sequence). The CDR3 spans 15 residues. CDR3 DNA: TGTGCCAGCAGCCCCGGGACTAGCGGCAAGAATGAGCAGTTCTTC. Protein sequence: CASSPGTSGKNEQFF.

This clone appeared a single time. The rearrangement links TRBV5-4 to TRBJ2-6; TRBD1 aligns across 8 bases. CDR1 SGHNT and CDR2 YYREEE come from the germline V gene (reference sequence). The junction had 3 bases not matched to a gene; V was cut back by 2 bases and J by 2 bases. There are 16 residues in the CDR3. CDR3 sequence: CASSLKQGAGANVLTF. In DNA form, the CDR3 reads TGTGCCAGCAGCTTAAAACAGGGGGCTGGGGCCAACGTCCTGACTTTC.

This clone was recorded only once. CDR3 in amino acids: CASSTPGLVLNEQFF. DNA for the CDR3: TGTGCCAGCAGCACCCCGGGACTAGTCTTAAATGAGCAGTTCTTC. J is TRBJ2-1 and V is TRBV7-9; 8 nucleotides align to TRBD2. Germline values: CDR1 SEHNR, CDR2 FQNEAQ (reference sequence). V dropped 5 bases and J dropped 7; count of bases not matched to a gene: 10. This CDR3 is 15 amino acids long.

The chain is built from TRBV5-4 and TRBJ2-1; D is perhaps TRBD2 (5 bases). This CDR3 region has 15 residues. Germline loops: CDR1 SGHNT, CDR2 YYREEE (reference sequence). Trimming left V 4 bases short and J 4 bases short, with 15 bases between. This chain's CDR3 is CASSPPGLLYNEQFF. In DNA, the CDR3 is TGTGCCAGCAGCCCTCCCGGACTCCTATACAATGAGCAGTTCTTC.

This rearrangement joins TRBV6-5 to TRBJ2-7; D gene ambiguous. This CDR3 contains 13 residues. Germline V gene lookup returns CDR1 MNHEY and CDR2 SVGAGI. V shed 2 bases and J shed 3 bases, with 8 bases lying between them. The CDR3 DNA follows: TGTGCCAGCAGTTACCGAAAAGGCTACGAGCAGTACTTC. Its protein is CASSYRKGYEQYF.

The chain has TRBV5-1 and TRBJ2-2; 8 nucleotides align to TRBD1. Trimming cost V 3 bases and J 5 bases; bases outside gene matches: 9. Germline values: CDR1 SGHRS, CDR2 YFSETQ. The CDR3 length is 16 residues. CDR3 coding DNA: TGCGCCAGCAGCTGGGCAGGGGGCGCGGAGACCGGGGAGCTGTTTTTT. This codes for CASSWAGGAETGELFF.

CDR3 in DNA: TGTGCCAGCTCACTGCTGGGGGGGCAGACCCAGTACTTC. This codes for CASSLLGGQTQYF. The chain employs TRBV18 and TRBJ2-5; D might be TRBD2 (7 bases). The V and J ends lost 4 bases and 6 bases respectively, with 12 bases between them. This CDR3 contains 13 residues. Germline CDR1 is KGHSH and CDR2 is LQKENI.

The chain carries TRBV9 and TRBJ2-5; the D call may be TRBD1 or TRBD2 (5 bases each). The germline V gene encodes CDR1 SGDLS and CDR2 YYNGEE. Trimming shortened V by 0 bases and J by 7 bases, and 10 bases separated the two germline ends. The CDR3 runs to 13 residues. CDR3 sequence reads: CASSVGGAGTQYF. In DNA, the CDR3 is TGTGCCAGCAGCGTAGGAGGGGCCGGGACCCAGTACTTC.

CDR3 amino acids: CASSDSQASGSGMNTEAFF. DNA of the CDR3: TGTGCCAGCAGCGATTCTCAAGCGTCAGGGTCAGGAATGAACACTGAAGCTTTCTTT. This rearrangement joins TRBV28 to TRBJ1-1; D is possibly TRBD1 (5 bases). Trimming removed 6 bases from V and 0 bases from J, with 26 bases in between. In germline, CDR1 is MDHEN, CDR2 SYDVKM. There are 19 residues in the CDR3.

The chain carries TRBV6-1 and TRBJ2-1, with D uncertain. The CDR3 spans 17 residues. Germline V gene sequence: CDR1 MNHNS, CDR2 SASEGT. Deletions cut 3 bases from V and 0 bases from J, with 15 bases between. The CDR3 loop is CASSESTLTYSYNEQFF. In DNA, the CDR3 is TGTGCCAGCAGTGAGAGTACCCTTACCTACTCCTACAATGAGCAGTTCTTC.

The chain couples TRBV5-5 to TRBJ2-3; no reliable D call. Germline values: CDR1 SGHKS, CDR2 YYEKEE (reference sequence). The CDR3 is 13 amino acids. Deletions cut 4 bases from V and 6 bases from J, with 12 bases between. The DNA of the CDR3 is TGTGCCAGCAGCATCCTCCTGGGGGATACGCAGTATTTT. Protein product: CASSILLGDTQYF.

This sequence joins TRBV28 and TRBJ1-4; D is perhaps TRBD1 (6 bases). The CDR3 length is 14 residues. Trimming removed 6 bases at V and 0 bases at J, with 8 bases between. Germline values: CDR1 MDHEN, CDR2 SYDVKM. The CDR3 bases are TGTGCCAGCAGGCGGACAGCAACTAATGAAAAACTGTTTTTT. Protein product: CASRRTATNEKLFF. The full variable domain, rest sourced from reference TRBV28 and TRBJ1-4, is DVKVTQSSRYLVKRTGEKVFLECVQDMDHENMFWYRQDPGLGLRLIYFSYDVKMKEKGDIPEGYSVSREKKERFSLILESASTNQTSMYLCASRRTATNEKLFFGSGTQLSVL.

This chain's CDR3 is CASSRQAAGGGSYEQYF. CDR3 bases: TGTGCCAGCAGCAGGCAGGCGGCGGGCGGGGGCTCCTACGAGCAGTACTTC. The gene calls are TRBV9 and TRBJ2-7; 7 nucleotides line up with TRBD2. Per the germline V gene, CDR1 is SGDLS and CDR2 is YYNGEE. Trimming at V came to 4 bases and at J to 0 bases, leaving 13 bases not matched to a gene. The CDR3 length is 17 residues.

This chain joins TRBV29-1 and TRBJ2-7, with 9 positions matching TRBD1. Germline CDR1 and CDR2: SQVTM and ANQGSEA. This CDR3 comprises 13 residues. V shed 4 bases and J 4 bases; nucleotides not matched to a gene: 5. The DNA of the CDR3 is TGCAGCGTTGTCCCGGGACAGGGTTACGAGCAGTACTTC. Amino acid sequence: CSVVPGQGYEQYF.

The gene calls are TRBV28 and TRBJ2-1; 9 bases fit TRBD2. Germline values: CDR1 MDHEN, CDR2 SYDVKM. The CDR3 loop spans 15 amino acids. V dropped 6 bases and J dropped 2; count of bases not matched to a gene: 5. CDR3 residues: CASRYSGRPYNEQFF. The CDR3 DNA reads as TGTGCCAGCAGATATAGCGGGAGACCCTACAATGAGCAGTTCTTC. Drawing the rest from reference TRBV28 and TRBJ2-1, the complete variable domain is DVKVTQSSRYLVKRTGEKVFLECVQDMDHENMFWYRQDPGLGLRLIYFSYDVKMKEKGDIPEGYSVSREKKERFSLILESASTNQTSMYLCASRYSGRPYNEQFFGPGTRLTVL.

This clone was observed once. The chain links TRBV30 to TRBJ2-5, with unresolved D. Gene TRBJ2-7 matches the end of the DNA better, so the J call may be wrong. The CDR3 is made up of 11 amino acids. Germline CDR1 and CDR2: GTSNPN and SVGIG (reference sequence). The CDR3 loop reads CAWSARVEQYF. In DNA form, the CDR3 reads TGTGCCTGGAGTGCCAGAGTCGAGCAGTACTTC.